Listed below are T cell receptor beta chains from one sample, sequenced in a study of shared clonotypes between healthy human individuals. TCRdb's copy holds only in-frame clones and misses some; the assay was immunoSEQ multiplex PCR. This sample carries more than 2,000,000 clones, around 90% of them seen once, and the ten largest clones take roughly 0.15%. The sample taken for sequencing was naive CD4+ T cells sorted from blood. The receptors were sampled from a man between 18 and 29 years old in good health. Both conserved end residues are part of each CDR3. D genes are given only for firm matches. Where a row states a size, it is once, few, many or the class of an expanded clone; other rows omit it.

d_gene: NA
v_gene: TRBV10-1
abundance: NA
j_gene: TRBJ1-5
CDR3aa: CAGRGNQPQHF
CDR3nt: TGCGCCGGAAGGGGCAATCAGCCCCAGCATTTT

d_gene: TRBD1
v_gene: TRBV11-2
abundance: NA
j_gene: TRBJ1-1
CDR3aa: CASSLAGGKSTEAFF
CDR3nt: TGTGCCAGCAGCTTAGCAGGGGGCAAGAGCACTGAAGCTTTCTTT

d_gene: NA
v_gene: TRBV5-6
abundance: NA
j_gene: TRBJ1-2
CDR3aa: CASSVTGEGYTGGYTF
CDR3nt: TGTGCCAGCAGCGTGACAGGCGAGGGCTACACCGGGGGCTACACCTTC

d_gene: NA
v_gene: TRBV5-1
abundance: NA
j_gene: TRBJ1-2
CDR3aa: CASSYEDYGYTF
CDR3nt: TGCGCCAGCAGTTATGAGGACTATGGCTACACCTTC

d_gene: NA
v_gene: TRBV10-3
abundance: NA
j_gene: TRBJ2-7
CDR3aa: CAISEGAPSYEQYF
CDR3nt: TGTGCCATCAGTGAAGGGGCACCCTCCTACGAGCAGTACTTC

d_gene: NA
v_gene: TRBV10-3
abundance: NA
j_gene: TRBJ2-7
CDR3aa: CAISPRPGAYEQYF
CDR3nt: TGTGCCATCAGCCCCCGGCCTGGGGCCTACGAGCAGTACTTC

d_gene: NA
v_gene: TRBV15
abundance: once
j_gene: TRBJ1-5
CDR3aa: CATSRDFSNQPQHF
CDR3nt: TGTGCCACCAGCAGAGATTTTAGCAATCAGCCCCAGCATTTT

d_gene: NA
v_gene: TRBV11-3
abundance: NA
j_gene: TRBJ1-5
CDR3aa: CASSLDSPNQPQHF
CDR3nt: TGTGCCAGCAGCTTAGACAGCCCCAATCAGCCCCAGCATTTT

d_gene: NA
v_gene: TRBV6-6
abundance: NA
j_gene: TRBJ1-2
CDR3aa: CASSYEANYGYTF
CDR3nt: TGTGCCAGCAGTTACGAGGCTAACTATGGCTACACCTTC

d_gene: NA
v_gene: TRBV5-4
abundance: NA
j_gene: TRBJ2-1
CDR3aa: CASSLNREGEQFF
CDR3nt: TGTGCCAGCAGCTTAAACAGGGAGGGTGAGCAGTTCTTC

d_gene: NA
v_gene: TRBV30
abundance: NA
j_gene: TRBJ2-3
CDR3aa: CAWSTARDTQYF
CDR3nt: TGTGCCTGGAGTACGGCGCGGGATACGCAGTATTTT

d_gene: NA
v_gene: TRBV6-6
abundance: NA
j_gene: TRBJ2-7
CDR3aa: CASTRGAASYEQYF
CDR3nt: TGTGCCAGCACCCGGGGGGCCGCGTCCTACGAGCAGTACTTC

d_gene: TRBD2
v_gene: TRBV6-5
abundance: NA
j_gene: TRBJ2-3
CDR3aa: CASSYSSGTNTDTQYF
CDR3nt: TGTGCCAGCAGTTACTCTTCCGGGACTAACACAGATACGCAGTATTTT